The rows below give T cell receptor beta chains drawn from one sample of a study of T cell responses to AZD1222 COVID-19 vaccine. The table came from immunoSEQ multiplex PCR; TCRdb's copy has only in-frame clones and leaves some out. The table lists tens of thousands of clones, approximately 91% of them singletons, with just under 5% in the top ten. Sequencing used peripheral blood, obtained 28 days after the second AZD1222 dose. All receptors derive from an adult who received the AZD1222 COVID-19 vaccine. Each CDR3 is given with its conserved first and last residue. The D gene is left open where the match is weak. Clone size, where shown, is once, few, many, or a class for clones that have expanded.

J	D	V	size	CDR3	DNA
TRBJ1-2	NA	TRBV6-1	once	CASSESWGQKGYTF	TGTGCCAGCAGTGAGTCTTGGGGCCAGAAGGGCTACACCTTC
TRBJ1-4	TRBD1	TRBV10-1	once	CASSAGTAGNEKLFF	TGCGCCAGCAGTGCGGGGACAGCCGGAAATGAAAAACTGTTTTTT
TRBJ2-5	TRBD2	TRBV2	NA	CASSGPSGGPLETQYF	TGTGCCAGCAGTGGTCCTAGCGGGGGCCCCCTTGAGACCCAGTACTTC
TRBJ2-7	TRBD1	TRBV2	once	CASSRQGTHEQYF	TGTGCCAGCTCAAGACAGGGCACCCACGAGCAGTACTTC
TRBJ2-2	NA	TRBV5-1	NA	CASSPNGGEAGELFF	TGCGCCAGCAGCCCGAACGGGGGAGAGGCCGGGGAGCTGTTTTTT
TRBJ1-2	NA	TRBV6-5	few	CASRPNIWSYGYTF	TGTGCCAGCAGGCCGAATATTTGGAGCTATGGCTACACCTTC
TRBJ1-5	NA	TRBV7-2	NA	CASGEYNQPQHF	TGTGCCAGCGGGGAGTACAATCAGCCCCAGCATTTT
TRBJ2-5	NA	TRBV30	NA	CAWSPRTGLRGERAQYF	TGTGCCTGGAGCCCCCGGACCGGGCTCAGAGGGGAGAGGGCCCAGTACTTC
TRBJ1-4	NA	TRBV19	NA	CASSQTGNRHEKLFF	TGTGCCAGTAGTCAAACAGGAAACAGGCATGAAAAACTGTTTTTT
TRBJ1-3	NA	TRBV19	NA	CASSAQGSVSGNTIYF	TGTGCCAGTAGTGCCCAGGGTTCGGTCTCTGGAAACACCATATATTTT
TRBJ2-7	NA	TRBV7-9	NA	CASSAFGGAEEQYF	TGTGCCAGCAGCGCATTTGGGGGGGCGGAAGAGCAGTACTTC
TRBJ2-1	NA	TRBV2	NA	CASGPGYFEQFF	TGTGCCAGCGGTCCAGGGTATTTTGAGCAGTTCTTC
TRBJ2-2	NA	TRBV10-1	NA	CASTRDLGAGELFF	TGCGCCAGCACCCGGGACCTGGGGGCCGGGGAGCTGTTTTTT
TRBJ2-3	NA	TRBV19	NA	CASGYSGTDTQYF	TGTGCCAGTGGCTATAGCGGCACAGATACGCAGTATTTT
TRBJ2-7	NA	TRBV6-5	NA	CASSPDRSSSYEQYF	TGTGCCAGCAGTCCTGACAGGTCCTCCTCCTACGAGCAGTACTTC
TRBJ1-2	NA	TRBV10-3	NA	CAISDSSGFYGYTF	TGTGCCATCAGTGATTCGTCAGGGTTCTATGGCTACACCTTC